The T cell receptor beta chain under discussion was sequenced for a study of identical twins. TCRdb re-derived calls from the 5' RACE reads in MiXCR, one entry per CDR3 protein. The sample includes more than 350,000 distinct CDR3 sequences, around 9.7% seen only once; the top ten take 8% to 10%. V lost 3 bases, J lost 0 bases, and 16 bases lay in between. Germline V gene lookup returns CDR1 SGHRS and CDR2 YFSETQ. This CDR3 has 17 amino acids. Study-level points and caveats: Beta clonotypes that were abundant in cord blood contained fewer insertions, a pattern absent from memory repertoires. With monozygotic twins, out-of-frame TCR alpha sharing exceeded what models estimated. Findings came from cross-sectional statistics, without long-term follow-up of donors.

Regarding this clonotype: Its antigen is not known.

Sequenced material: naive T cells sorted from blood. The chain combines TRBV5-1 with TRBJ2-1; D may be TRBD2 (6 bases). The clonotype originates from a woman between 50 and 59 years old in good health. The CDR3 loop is CASSYGRGGSSYNEQFF. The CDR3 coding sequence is TGCGCCAGCAGCTACGGGCGGGGTGGAAGCTCCTACAATGAGCAGTTCTTC.